Listed here are 2 T cell receptor beta chains from one sample, sequenced in a study of CD4 T cells in relation to SARS-CoV-2 and coronaviruses (TCRdb year 2021). These receptors' targets are unknown. CD4+ T cells from unexposed donors were collected before the COVID-19 pandemic (2011-2018). After around 11 days of culture, CD4+ T cells were isolated with the EasySep CD4+ T cell isolation kit. Library preparation employed the immunoSEQ multiplex PCR assay. The table was pulled from immuneACCESS by TCRdb, which kept in-frame rearrangements only. Such tables lose some clones; where checked, under half of the loss comes from unresolved V genes, and the rest has no known cause. The sample has about 20,000 clones on record, over 70% of them singletons. Together, the top ten hold 20% to 25% of the sample. The sample comprised CD4+ T cells from PBMCs, cultured in vitro. These receptors were taken from a human donor in good health.

With regard to this clone: Sequence at one end of the junction differs from germline and may be a read error. V and J are TRBV7-7 and TRBJ2-1; either TRBD1 or TRBD2 may fit D (5 bases each). The CDR3 runs to 15 residues. Germline assignment: CDR1 SSHAT and CDR2 FNYEAQ (reference sequence). This CDR3 reads CASTLKRDEMNEQFF. The CDR3 region has the DNA TGTGCTAGCACCCTTAAAAGGGACGAAATGAATGAGCAGTTCTTC.

The V and J genes are TRBV5-7 and TRBJ2-5; TRBD1 aligns across 7 bases. TRBV5-7 is annotated as an ORF whose role is uncertain. The CDR3 is made up of 16 amino acids. V lost 0 bases, J lost 5 bases, and 10 bases stayed unmatched. CDR3 residues: CASSLGTGPIGETQYF. CDR3 in DNA: TGTGCCAGCAGCTTGGGGACAGGCCCGATTGGGGAGACCCAGTACTTC.